The 24 T cell receptor beta chains below all came from one sample that was sequenced in a study of T cells after yellow fever vaccination. TCRdb recomputed calls from the 5' RACE reads with MiXCR, one row per CDR3 protein. The sample includes some 320,000 distinct CDR3 sequences, 3.5% to 5% of them seen just once. The sample consisted of PBMCs, taken 15 days after the yellow fever booster vaccination. The receptors were gathered from a man aged 18-30 years who received the YFV17D yellow fever vaccine.

The chain couples TRBV6-2 or TRBV6-3 to TRBJ2-5, with D perhaps matching TRBD2 (5 bases). CDR3 length equals 12 residues. V lost 10 bases and J 1 base, leaving 10 bases between the germline ends. Germline CDR1 and CDR2: MNHEY and SVGEGT. The CDR3 reads CAIGLRQETQYF. CDR3 DNA: TGTGCCATAGGACTCCGCCAAGAGACCCAGTACTTC.

This clonotype showed up just a few times. The V and J genes are TRBV5-1 and TRBJ1-4, with D possibly matching TRBD1 (5 bases). The CDR3 sequence is 15 residues long. Trimming removed 0 bases at V and 8 bases at J, with 14 bases between. Germline CDR1 is SGHRS and CDR2 is YFSETQ. CDR3 amino acids: CASSLEGQGNEKLFF. CDR3 in DNA: TGCGCCAGCAGCTTGGAAGGGCAGGGCAACGAAAAACTGTTTTTT.

The V and J genes are TRBV3-1 and TRBJ2-1; no clear D gene. Germline V gene lookup returns CDR1 LGHDT and CDR2 YNNKEL (reference sequence). The CDR3 has 15 residues. V was shortened by 1 base and J by 2 bases, with 9 bases between the two germline ends. CDR3 bases: TGTGCCAGCAGCCAAGGCTGGGGTCCCTACAATGAGCAGTTCTTC. The encoded protein is CASSQGWGPYNEQFF.

This clonotype has a count of ten or more. This chain joins TRBV27 and TRBJ1-1; D not certain. The germline CDR1 and CDR2 sequences are MNHEY and SMNVEV (reference sequence). V lost 3 bases to trimming and J lost 2 bases, with 10 bases between them. The CDR3 loop spans 14 amino acids. CDR3 sequence (DNA): TGTGCCAGCAGTTTGTGGCAGTCTAACACTGAAGCTTTCTTT. Translating gives CASSLWQSNTEAFF.

This clonotype turned up a few times. CDR3: CASSLASFGETQYF. In nucleotides, the CDR3 is TGCGCCAGCAGCTTGGCTAGCTTTGGGGAGACCCAGTACTTC. This chain links TRBV5-1 with TRBJ2-5, with D perhaps TRBD2 (5 bases). Germline lookup yields CDR1 SGHRS and CDR2 YFSETQ. Trimming pared 0 bases from V and 5 bases from J, leaving 11 bases between. The CDR3 is made up of 14 amino acids.

This chain uses TRBV5-6 with TRBJ2-3, with D perhaps matching TRBD1 (6 bases). The ends were cut back, 4 bases at V and 0 bases at J, with 12 bases in the middle. Germline CDR1 SGHDT, CDR2 YYEEEE. CDR3 length: 15 residues. CDR3 coding DNA: TGTGCCAGCAGCGAAGGGACATCTAGCACAGATACGCAGTATTTT. Amino acids: CASSEGTSSTDTQYF.

This chain uses TRBV20-1 with TRBJ1-4; no clear D gene. The germline gives CDR1 DFQATT, CDR2 SNEGSKA (reference sequence). Deletions cut 1 base from V and 7 bases from J, with 13 bases between. This CDR3 region has 14 residues. CDR3 protein: CSARGPGKREKLFF. The CDR3, as DNA: TGCAGTGCTAGAGGGCCCGGGAAGCGTGAAAAACTGTTTTTT.

This clonotype came up many times. The chain couples TRBV4-1 to TRBJ2-1; tentatively, D is TRBD2 (7 bases). The CDR3 covers 16 residues. Germline V CDR1 and CDR2: MGHRA, YSYEKL. V was cut by 1 base and J by 7 bases, with 17 bases left in between. CDR3 sequence: CASSQALGGGTNEQFF. The CDR3, as DNA: TGCGCCAGCAGCCAAGCCCTGGGGGGGGGCACGAATGAGCAGTTCTTC.

This clonotype was seen at least ten times. The V and J genes are TRBV4-2 and TRBJ2-4; D unclear. Germline CDR1 reads LGHNA; CDR2 reads YNFKEQ. This CDR3 comprises 15 residues. V gave up 4 bases and J gave up 0 bases, with 10 bases separating them. In DNA form, the CDR3 reads TGTGCCAGCAGCCCCCCTATGGGAGCCAAAAACATTCAGTACTTC. Amino acid sequence: CASSPPMGAKNIQYF.

This clonotype was recorded a few times. The chain couples TRBV7-6 to TRBJ2-1, with TRBD2 identical over 10 bases. V gave up 5 bases and J gave up 6 bases; unmatched junction bases: 13. The CDR3 is 17 amino acids. Germline CDR1 reads SGHVS; CDR2 reads FNYEAQ. The CDR3 bases are TGTGCCAGCAGCCCCATATTGAGCGGGGGGGCATTCAATGAGCAGTTCTTC. It codes for CASSPILSGGAFNEQFF. The whole variable domain, filled in from reference TRBV7-6 and TRBJ2-1, reads GAGVSQSPRYKVTKRGQDVALRCDPISGHVSLYWYRQALGQGPEFLTYFNYEAQQDKSGLPNDRFSAERPEGSISTLTIQRTEQRDSAMYRCASSPILSGGAFNEQFFGPGTRLTVL.

The chain carries TRBV15 and TRBJ1-2, with D possibly TRBD1 on 5 matching bases. V lost 0 bases to trimming and J lost 14 bases, with 13 bases between them. This CDR3 is built from 12 residues. Per germline, CDR1 LNHNV and CDR2 YYDKDF (reference sequence). CDR3 amino acids: CATSRDEGTRTF. The CDR3 region has the DNA TGTGCCACCAGCAGAGATGAGGGGACGAGGACCTTC.

The chain combines TRBV7-9 with TRBJ1-2; weak D call: TRBD1 (5 bases). V was clipped by 0 bases and J by 8 bases, with 16 bases between them. Germline V CDR1 and CDR2: SEHNR, FQNEAQ (reference sequence). The CDR3 has 15 amino acids. CDR3 sequence (DNA): TGTGCCAGCAGCTTAGCCTATCAGGGCTTGGGAGGCTACACCTTC. This sequence encodes CASSLAYQGLGGYTF. The full variable domain, with the rest looked up from reference TRBV7-9 and TRBJ1-2, is DTGVSQNPRHKITKRGQNVTFRCDPISEHNRLYWYRQTLGQGPEFLTYFQNEAQLEKSRLLSDRFSAERPKGSFSTLEIQRTEQGDSAMYLCASSLAYQGLGGYTFGSGTRLTVV.

The genes are TRBV7-2 and TRBJ2-3; the D is unclear. Trimming shortened V by 6 bases and J by 2 bases, and 9 bases separated the two germline ends. The CDR3 runs 13 residues. Germline V gene lookup returns CDR1 SGHTA and CDR2 FQGNSA. CDR3 nucleotides: TGTGCCAGCAGGCGCCGGATCACAGATACGCAGTATTTT. This encodes CASRRRITDTQYF.

This clonotype was counted many times. The V gene is TRBV5-1, the J gene TRBJ1-1, with D maybe TRBD1 (6 bases). The CDR3 extends over 14 amino acids. The V gene's germline CDR1 is SGHRS and CDR2 YFSETQ. V was cut by 6 bases and J by 5 bases, with 17 bases left in between. DNA of the CDR3: TGCGCCAGCACTCTTATAGGGACAAGAACTGAAGCTTTCTTT. Its protein is CASTLIGTRTEAFF.

The gene calls are TRBV19 and TRBJ1-1, with D unresolved. Trimming left V 0 bases short and J 1 base short, with 3 bases between. This CDR3 has 13 residues. Per the germline V gene, CDR1 is LNHDA and CDR2 is SQIVND (reference sequence). The CDR3 is CASSIEQNTEAFF. CDR3 DNA: TGTGCCAGTAGTATAGAGCAGAACACTGAAGCTTTCTTT.

In its sample, this clonotype was seen many times. The chain is built from TRBV6-6 and TRBJ1-2, with D possibly being TRBD1 (6 bases). The CDR3 length is 15 residues. The V end lost 6 bases, the J end lost 6 bases, and 20 bases lay between the germline ends. The germline CDR1 and CDR2 sequences are MNHNY and SVGAGI (reference sequence). DNA of the CDR3: TGTGCCAGCAGAGCCCCTGGGGGGCGGGTCGATGGCTACACCTTC. Protein product: CASRAPGGRVDGYTF.

This clonotype was seen repeatedly, ten times or more. The V and J genes are TRBV4-2 and TRBJ1-2; D unclear. The germline CDR1 and CDR2 sequences are LGHNA and YNFKEQ. CDR3 length: 13 amino acids. V lost 1 base, J lost 2 bases, and 5 bases lay in between. The CDR3 reads CASSQGQNYGYTF. CDR3 bases: TGTGCCAGCAGCCAAGGGCAGAACTATGGCTACACCTTC.

This chain links TRBV28 with TRBJ2-5, with a possible D match to TRBD1 (5 bases). The CDR3 runs 16 residues. Germline lookup yields CDR1 MDHEN and CDR2 SYDVKM. V was trimmed by 4 bases and J by 5 bases, leaving 20 bases between them. The CDR3 coding sequence is TGTGCCAGCAGTTCCGGGCAAAGGGGCGGCCGGGAGACCCAGTACTTC. Translating it yields CASSSGQRGGRETQYF.

In its sample, this clonotype was seen a few times. The chain carries TRBV5-1 and TRBJ2-3; TRBD2 might be the D (7 bases). V lost 4 bases, J lost 2 bases, and 11 bases lay in between. Germline CDR1 SGHRS, CDR2 YFSETQ. This CDR3 spans 14 amino acids. The CDR3: CASSGGAHTDTQYF. The CDR3 DNA reads TGCGCCAGCAGCGGGGGGGCACACACAGATACGCAGTATTTT.

This clonotype came up a few times. The rearrangement joins TRBV2 to TRBJ1-5, with 10 bases lining up with TRBD1. The CDR3 sequence is 14 residues long. The junction had 5 bases not matched to a gene; V was cut back by 7 bases and J by 5 bases. Per germline, CDR1 SNHLY and CDR2 FYNNEI. In DNA, the CDR3 is TGTGCCAGCACCGGACAGGGGGGTTATCAGCCCCAGCATTTT. It codes for CASTGQGGYQPQHF.

The rearrangement links TRBV2 to TRBJ1-5, with TRBD1 matching over 7 bases. There are 14 residues in the CDR3. The V and J ends lost 8 bases and 7 bases, in that order; junction bases with no gene match: 11. Germline V lookup: CDR1 SNHLY, CDR2 FYNNEI. CDR3 nucleotide sequence: TGTGCCAGCGGACCCACAGGGGAGGTACAGCCCCAGCATTTT. This gives the protein CASGPTGEVQPQHF.

At least ten counts were recorded for this clonotype. V usage is TRBV7-6 and J usage is TRBJ2-3; 7 nucleotides line up with TRBD1. There are 15 residues in the CDR3. The germline V gene encodes CDR1 SGHVS and CDR2 FNYEAQ. After removal of 5 bases from V and 2 bases from J, the junction contained 7 bases not matched to a gene. CDR3 DNA: TGTGCCAGCAGCCCAGCAGGACAGGTCACAGATACGCAGTATTTT. Amino acid sequence: CASSPAGQVTDTQYF.

This clonotype was recorded at least ten times. The V call is TRBV5-1, the J call TRBJ2-3; perhaps TRBD1 as D (5 bases). CDR1 SGHRS and CDR2 YFSETQ come from the germline V gene. The V end was cut by 1 base, the J end by 5 bases, with 8 bases between. CDR3 length: 13 residues. CDR3 in amino acids: CASSLLGQDTQYF. CDR3 nucleotide sequence: TGCGCCAGCAGCTTGTTGGGGCAAGATACGCAGTATTTT.

In regard to this clonotype: One end of the junction varies from germline; a read error may be responsible. The V call is TRBV7-7, the J call TRBJ1-4; 10 bases agree with TRBD1. The CDR3 length is 14 residues. Germline V gene lookup returns CDR1 SSHAT and CDR2 FNYEAQ (reference sequence). CDR3 in amino acids: CASIPDRGTWRLFF. The CDR3 DNA sequence: TGTGCTAGCATCCCGGACAGGGGGACCTGGAGACTGTTTTTT.